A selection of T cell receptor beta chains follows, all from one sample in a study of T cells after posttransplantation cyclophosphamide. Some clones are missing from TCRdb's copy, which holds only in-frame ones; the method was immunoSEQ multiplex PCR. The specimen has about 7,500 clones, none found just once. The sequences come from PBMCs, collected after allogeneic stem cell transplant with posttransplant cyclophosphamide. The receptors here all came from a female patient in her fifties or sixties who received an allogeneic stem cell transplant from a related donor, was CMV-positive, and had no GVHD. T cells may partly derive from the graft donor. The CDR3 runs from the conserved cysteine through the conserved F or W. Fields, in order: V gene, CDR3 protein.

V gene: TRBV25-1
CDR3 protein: CASSIPGQLNTGELFF

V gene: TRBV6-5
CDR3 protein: CASTPGQDYNEQFF

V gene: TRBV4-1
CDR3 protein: CASSQDRGILYGYTF

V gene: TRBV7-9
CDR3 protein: CASSLLSVNYNEQFF

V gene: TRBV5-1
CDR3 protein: CASSSSGTKGQPQHF

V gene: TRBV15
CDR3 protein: CATSRDVDGELFF

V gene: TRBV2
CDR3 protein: CASRGIQGAGEQYF

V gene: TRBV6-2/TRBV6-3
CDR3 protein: CASSDQGDSYEQYF

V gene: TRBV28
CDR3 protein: CASSSGTGGTEAFF

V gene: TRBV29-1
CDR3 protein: CSGGDYGTEAFF

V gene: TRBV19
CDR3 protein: CASSIDPGQGKDGYTF

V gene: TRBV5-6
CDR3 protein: CASSRRLAGASGELFF

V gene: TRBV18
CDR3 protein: CASSWQETNQPQHF

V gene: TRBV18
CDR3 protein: CASSPSRGTDTQYF

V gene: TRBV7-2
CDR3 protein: CASSQLGAGTNNEQFF

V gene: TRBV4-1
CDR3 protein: CASSPGQGAYEQYF

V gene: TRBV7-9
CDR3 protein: CASDGAGGGEQYF

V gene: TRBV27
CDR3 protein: CASSQLYAGLAGPYPTYEQYF

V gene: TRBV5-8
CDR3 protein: CASTLRGFGNQPQHF

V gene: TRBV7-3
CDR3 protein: CASTLFRRETQYF

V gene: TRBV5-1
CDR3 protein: CASSFVPGQPDVQNIQYF

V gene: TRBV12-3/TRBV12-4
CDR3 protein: CASSLAGEQFF

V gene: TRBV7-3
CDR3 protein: CASSETSDSYEQYF

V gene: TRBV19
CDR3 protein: CASSIRRPYYSSEKLFF

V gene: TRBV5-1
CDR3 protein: CASSLGTEGDTQYF

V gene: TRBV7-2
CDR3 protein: CASSLGPSYEQYF

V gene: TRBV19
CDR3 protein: CAGSMYSGSSYNEQFF

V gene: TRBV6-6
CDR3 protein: CASSYSSGSETQYF

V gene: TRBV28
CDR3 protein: CASNIDGQANTEAFF

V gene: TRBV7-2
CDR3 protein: CASSLSHRWEQYF

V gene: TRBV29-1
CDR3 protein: CSVDRAGSDTQYF

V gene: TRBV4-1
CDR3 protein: CASSQDRGDYYEQYF

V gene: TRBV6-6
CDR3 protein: CASSYSRAPNNEQFF

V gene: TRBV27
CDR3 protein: CASSFRRGVIYGYTF

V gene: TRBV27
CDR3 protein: CASSLYARGWGNEQFF

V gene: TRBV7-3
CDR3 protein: CASSLTSELGSSTDTQYF

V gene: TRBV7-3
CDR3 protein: CASSFLAGEYTGELFF

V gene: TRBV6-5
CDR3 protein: CASTSQGARNTIYF

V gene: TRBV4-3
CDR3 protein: CASSQDWWGGYEQYF

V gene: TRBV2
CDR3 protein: CASSEPGGRETQYF

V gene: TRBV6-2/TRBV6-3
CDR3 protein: CASSYFGREGYTF

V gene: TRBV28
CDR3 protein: CASSFSGRGQPQHF

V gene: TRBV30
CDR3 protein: CAWKEGDSPLHF

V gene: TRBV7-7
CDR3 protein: CASSVGASYEQYF

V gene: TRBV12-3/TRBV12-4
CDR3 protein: CASRSKDSRNYGYTF

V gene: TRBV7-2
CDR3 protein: CASSSQDRGWIEAFF

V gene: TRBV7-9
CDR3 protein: CASSPTGAASTDTQYF

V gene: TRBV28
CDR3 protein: CASSLAGIAKNIQYF

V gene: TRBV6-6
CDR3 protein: CASSATGRNYGYTF

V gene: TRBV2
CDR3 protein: CAILSGGVDEQYF

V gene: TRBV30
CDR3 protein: CAWSRSSGAGNTIYF

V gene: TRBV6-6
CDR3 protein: CASSTSNTGELFF

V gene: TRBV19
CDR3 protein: CASSLDWDRGSEKLFF

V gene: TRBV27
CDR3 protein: CASSQGTGELFF

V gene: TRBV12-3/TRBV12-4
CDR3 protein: CASSFNRGHRGYTF

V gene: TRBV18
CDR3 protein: CASSPQSSLDRGERSEKLFF